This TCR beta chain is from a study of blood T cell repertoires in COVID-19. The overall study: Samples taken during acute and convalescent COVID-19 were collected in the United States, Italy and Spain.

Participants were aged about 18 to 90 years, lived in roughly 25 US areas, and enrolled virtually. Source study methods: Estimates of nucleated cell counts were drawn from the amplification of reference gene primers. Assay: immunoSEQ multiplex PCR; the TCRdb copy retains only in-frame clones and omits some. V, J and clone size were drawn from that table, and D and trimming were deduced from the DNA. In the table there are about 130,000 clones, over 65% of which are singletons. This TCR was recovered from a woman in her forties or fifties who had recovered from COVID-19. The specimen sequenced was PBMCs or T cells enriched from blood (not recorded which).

The CDR3 DNA reads as TGTGCCAGCAGCCATAACAGGGGCACAGGAGGCACAGATACGCAGTATTTT. Translated, it gives CASSHNRGTGGTDTQYF. The chain recombines TRBV3-1 (or the pseudogene TRBV3-2) with TRBJ2-3; 7 bases align to TRBD1. Trimming took 3 bases from V and 1 from J; bases not matched to a gene: 10. The germline V gene has CDR1 LGHDT and CDR2 YNNKEL (reference sequence). This CDR3 region has 17 residues.